This paragraph covers one TCR beta chain sequence. These data belong to a study of T cells in Graves' hyperthyroidism and ophthalmopathy. V was shortened by 5 bases and J by 5 bases, with 13 bases between the two germline ends. The CDR3 has 14 residues. The germline CDR1 and CDR2 sequences are MNHNS and SASEGT. Uncontrolled infection, other autoimmune disease, pregnancy or lactation excluded patients. Diagnoses rested on clinical symptoms, serum thyroxine and TRAb, thyroid ultrasound and orbital computed tomography. PBMCs were collected from an approximately 10 ml volume of fresh peripheral blood. The source material, RNA transcripts, was used to amplify TCR beta CDR3 regions. With the HTBI primer set, the TCR CDR3 went through a first round of RT-PCR. TCRdb processed the multiplex PCR reads anew with MiXCR; each CDR3 protein has one entry. This table holds roughly 300,000 distinct CDR3 sequences, approximately 15% found once.

The TCR comes from a woman in her 30s with Graves' hyperthyroidism. The sequencing input was blood. The chain is built from TRBV6-1 and TRBJ2-1; TRBD2 might be the D (5 bases). CDR3: CASSPLTTNNEQFF. As DNA, the CDR3 is TGTGCCAGCAGTCCCCTGACTACCAACAATGAGCAGTTCTTC.